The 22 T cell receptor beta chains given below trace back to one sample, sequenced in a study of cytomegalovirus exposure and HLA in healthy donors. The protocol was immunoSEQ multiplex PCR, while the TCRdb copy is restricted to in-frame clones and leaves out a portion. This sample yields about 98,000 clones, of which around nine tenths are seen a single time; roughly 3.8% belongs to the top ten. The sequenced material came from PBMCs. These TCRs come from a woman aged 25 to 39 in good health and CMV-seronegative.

This chain's CDR3 is CASSPRTGASYEQYF. The DNA for the CDR3 is TGTGCCAGTAGTCCCCGGACAGGGGCGAGCTACGAGCAGTACTTC. The rearrangement joins TRBV19 to TRBJ2-7, with 9 bases lining up with TRBD1. The V gene end was trimmed by 5 bases and the J gene end by 3 bases; junction bases not matched to a gene: 8. CDR3 length: 15 amino acids. Germline CDR1 LNHDA, CDR2 SQIVND (reference sequence). Together with reference TRBV19 and TRBJ2-7, the CDR3 gives the full variable domain: DGGITQSPKYLFRKEGQNVTLSCEQNLNHDAMYWYRQDPGQGLRLIYYSQIVNDFQKGDIAEGYSVSREKKESFPLTVTSAQKNPTAFYLCASSPRTGASYEQYFGPGTRLTVT.

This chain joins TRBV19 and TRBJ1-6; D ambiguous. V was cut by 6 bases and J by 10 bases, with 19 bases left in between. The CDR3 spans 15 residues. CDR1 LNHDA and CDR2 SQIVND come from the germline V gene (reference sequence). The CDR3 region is CASSWAHRATSPLHF. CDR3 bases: TGTGCCAGTAGCTGGGCCCATCGAGCAACATCACCCCTCCACTTT.

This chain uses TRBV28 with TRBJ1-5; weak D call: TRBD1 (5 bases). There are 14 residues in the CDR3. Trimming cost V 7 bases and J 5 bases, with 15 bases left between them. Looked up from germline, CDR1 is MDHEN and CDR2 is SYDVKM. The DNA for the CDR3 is TGTGCCAGCACCCCGGACACCACTTATCAGCCCCAGCATTTT. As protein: CASTPDTTYQPQHF.

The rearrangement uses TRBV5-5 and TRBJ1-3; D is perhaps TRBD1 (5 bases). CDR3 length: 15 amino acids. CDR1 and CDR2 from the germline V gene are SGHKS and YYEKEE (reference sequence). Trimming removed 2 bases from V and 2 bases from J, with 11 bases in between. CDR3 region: CASSLAGNTGNTIYF. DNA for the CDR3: TGTGCCAGCAGCTTAGCAGGGAACACTGGAAACACCATATATTTT.

CDR3 amino acids: CASSLEGRAGPQHF. The CDR3 DNA reads as TGTGCCAGCAGCTTAGAGGGTCGGGCGGGACCCCAGCATTTT. V and J are TRBV7-6 and TRBJ1-5; no clear D gene. The germline gives CDR1 SGHVS, CDR2 FNYEAQ. The CDR3 has 14 residues. V dropped 1 base and J dropped 10 bases, with 14 bases sitting between them.

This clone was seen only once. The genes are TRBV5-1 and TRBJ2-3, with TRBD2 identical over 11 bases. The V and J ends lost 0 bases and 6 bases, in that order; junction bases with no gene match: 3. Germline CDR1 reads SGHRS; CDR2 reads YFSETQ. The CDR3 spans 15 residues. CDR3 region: CASSLALAGADTQYF. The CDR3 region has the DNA TGCGCCAGCAGCTTGGCACTAGCGGGAGCGGATACGCAGTATTTT.

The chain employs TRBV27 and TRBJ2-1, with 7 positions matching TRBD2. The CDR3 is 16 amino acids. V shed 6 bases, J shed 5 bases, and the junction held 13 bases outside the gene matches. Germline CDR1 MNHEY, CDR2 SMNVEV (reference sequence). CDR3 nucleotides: TGTGCCAGCAGGAAGTTCAGCGGGATGGGGAACAATGAGCAGTTCTTC. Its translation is CASRKFSGMGNNEQFF.

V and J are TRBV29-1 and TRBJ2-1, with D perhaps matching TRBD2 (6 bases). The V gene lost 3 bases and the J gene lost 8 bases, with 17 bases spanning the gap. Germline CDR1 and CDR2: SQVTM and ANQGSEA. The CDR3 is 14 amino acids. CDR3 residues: CSVDRVRGRYEQFF. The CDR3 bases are TGCAGCGTTGACCGGGTGCGGGGACGGTATGAGCAGTTCTTC.

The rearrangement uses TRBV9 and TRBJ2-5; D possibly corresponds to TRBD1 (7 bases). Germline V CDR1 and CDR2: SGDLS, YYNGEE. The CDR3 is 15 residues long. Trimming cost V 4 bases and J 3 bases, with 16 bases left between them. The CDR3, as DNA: TGTGCCAGCAGCTTCGGGGGAGGACAGGAAGAGACCCAGTACTTC. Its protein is CASSFGGGQEETQYF.

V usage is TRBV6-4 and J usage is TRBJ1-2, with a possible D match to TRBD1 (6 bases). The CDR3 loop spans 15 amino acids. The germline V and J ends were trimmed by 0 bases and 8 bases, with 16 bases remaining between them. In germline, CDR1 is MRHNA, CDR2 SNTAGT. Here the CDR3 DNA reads TGTGCCAGCAGTGACTCCCCGGCGAGGGGGAAGGGCTACACCTTC. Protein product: CASSDSPARGKGYTF.

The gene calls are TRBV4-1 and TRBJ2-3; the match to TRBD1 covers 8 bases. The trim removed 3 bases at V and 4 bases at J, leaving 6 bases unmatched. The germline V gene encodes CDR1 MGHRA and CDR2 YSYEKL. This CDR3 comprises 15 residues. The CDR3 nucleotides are TGCGCCAGCAGCCAGAGACAGGGGATCGCAGATACGCAGTATTTT. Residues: CASSQRQGIADTQYF.

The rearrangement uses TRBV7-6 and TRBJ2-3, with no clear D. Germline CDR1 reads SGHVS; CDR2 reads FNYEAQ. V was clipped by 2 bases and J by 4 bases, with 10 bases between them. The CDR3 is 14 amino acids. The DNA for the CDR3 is TGTGCCAGCAGCTTACAAAATTGGCCAGATACGCAGTATTTT. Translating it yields CASSLQNWPDTQYF. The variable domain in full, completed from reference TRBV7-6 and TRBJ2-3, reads GAGVSQSPRYKVTKRGQDVALRCDPISGHVSLYWYRQALGQGPEFLTYFNYEAQQDKSGLPNDRFSAERPEGSISTLTIQRTEQRDSAMYRCASSLQNWPDTQYFGPGTRLTVL.

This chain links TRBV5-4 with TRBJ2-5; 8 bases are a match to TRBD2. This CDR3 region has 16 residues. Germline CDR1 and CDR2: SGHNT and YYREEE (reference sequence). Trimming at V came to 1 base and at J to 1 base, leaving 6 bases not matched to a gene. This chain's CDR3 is CASSLKRETLQETQYF. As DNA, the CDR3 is TGTGCCAGCAGCTTGAAGCGGGAGACTCTCCAAGAGACCCAGTACTTC.

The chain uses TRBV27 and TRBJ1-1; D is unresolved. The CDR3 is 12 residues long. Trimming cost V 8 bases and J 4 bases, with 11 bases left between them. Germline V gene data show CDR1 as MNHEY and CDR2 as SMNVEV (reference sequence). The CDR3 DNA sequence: TGTGCCAGCCGGGAGGGAGGCACTGAAGCTTTCTTT. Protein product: CASREGGTEAFF.

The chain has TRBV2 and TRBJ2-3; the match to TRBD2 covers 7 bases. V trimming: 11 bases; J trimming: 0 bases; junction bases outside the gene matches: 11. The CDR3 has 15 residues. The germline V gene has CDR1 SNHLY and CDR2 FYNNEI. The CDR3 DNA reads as TGTGCCCTCGCCGGGGCGGGGGTTAGCACAGATACGCAGTATTTT. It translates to CALAGAGVSTDTQYF.

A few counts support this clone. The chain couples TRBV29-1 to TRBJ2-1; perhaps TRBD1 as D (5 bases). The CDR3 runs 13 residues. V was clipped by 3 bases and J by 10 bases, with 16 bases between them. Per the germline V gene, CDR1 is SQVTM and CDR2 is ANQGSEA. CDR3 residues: CSVDVREQAEQFF. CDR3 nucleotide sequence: TGCAGCGTTGATGTTCGTGAACAGGCAGAGCAGTTCTTC.

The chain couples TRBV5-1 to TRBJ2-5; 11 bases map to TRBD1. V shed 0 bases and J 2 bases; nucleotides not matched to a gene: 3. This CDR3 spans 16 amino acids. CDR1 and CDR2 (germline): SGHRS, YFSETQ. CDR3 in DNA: TGCGCCAGCAGCTTGGTGGGACAGGGGGGTCAAGAGACCCAGTACTTC. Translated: CASSLVGQGGQETQYF.

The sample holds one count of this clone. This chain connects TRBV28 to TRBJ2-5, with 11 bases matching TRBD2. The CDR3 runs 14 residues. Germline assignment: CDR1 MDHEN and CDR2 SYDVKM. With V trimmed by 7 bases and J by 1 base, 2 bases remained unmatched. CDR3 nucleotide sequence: TGTGCCAGCAAAGGGACTAGCGGCCAAGAGACCCAGTACTTC. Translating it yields CASKGTSGQETQYF.

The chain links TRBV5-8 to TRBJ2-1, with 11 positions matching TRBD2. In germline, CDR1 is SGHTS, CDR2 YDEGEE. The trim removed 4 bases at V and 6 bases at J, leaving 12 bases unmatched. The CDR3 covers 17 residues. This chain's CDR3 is CASSRRGVAGGANEQFF. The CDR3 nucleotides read TGTGCCAGCAGCCGGAGGGGGGTAGCGGGAGGGGCCAATGAGCAGTTCTTC.

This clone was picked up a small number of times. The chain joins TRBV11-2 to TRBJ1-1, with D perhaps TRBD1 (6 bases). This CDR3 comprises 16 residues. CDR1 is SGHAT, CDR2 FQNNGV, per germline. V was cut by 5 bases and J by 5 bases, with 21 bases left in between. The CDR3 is CASSPYPTGVRTEAFF. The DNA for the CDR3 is TGTGCCAGCAGCCCCTACCCGACAGGAGTACGAACTGAAGCTTTCTTT.

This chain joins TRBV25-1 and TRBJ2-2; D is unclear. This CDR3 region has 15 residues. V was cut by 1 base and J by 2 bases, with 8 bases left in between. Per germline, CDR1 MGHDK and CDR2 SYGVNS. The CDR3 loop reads CASSESTTNTGELFF. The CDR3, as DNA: TGTGCCAGCAGTGAATCAACCACAAACACCGGGGAGCTGTTTTTT.

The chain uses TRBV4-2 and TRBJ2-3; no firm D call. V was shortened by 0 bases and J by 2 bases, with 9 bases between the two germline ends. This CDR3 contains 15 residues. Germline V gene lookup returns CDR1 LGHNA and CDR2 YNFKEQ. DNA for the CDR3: TGTGCCAGCAGCCAAGATGGCACAGCCACAGATACGCAGTATTTT. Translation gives CASSQDGTATDTQYF.